One sample yielded the 4 T cell receptor beta chains listed below, sequenced in a study of regulatory T cells in long-lasting Graves disease. Time point indicated: newly diagnosed GD, antithyroid drugs for less than 3 months. The TCR library was made from RNA that had been extracted from PBMCs in TRIzol. TCR beta libraries were built with iRepertoire HTBI primers and Arm-PCR of CDR3 regions. TCRdb independently ran MiXCR on the multiplex PCR reads; one entry per CDR3 protein. The table shows 360,000 or so distinct CDR3 sequences, with about 12% occurring only once. The same sample was also studied in work on T cells in Graves' hyperthyroidism and ophthalmopathy.

Sequencing used peripheral blood mononuclear cells (PBMCs), obtained at new diagnosis, from a patient treated with antithyroid drugs. The receptors were gathered from a woman aged 18-30 years with Graves disease.

In this sample, this clonotype turned up many times. V is TRBV20-1 and J is TRBJ2-1; 13 nucleotides line up with TRBD2. Trimming at V came to 7 bases and at J to 2 bases, leaving 11 bases not matched to a gene. CDR1 and CDR2 (germline): DFQATT, SNEGSKA (reference sequence). There are 17 residues in the CDR3. The CDR3 region is CSVLGLAGPRAYNEQFF. The CDR3 DNA reads as TGCAGTGTCCTGGGACTAGCGGGGCCCAGGGCCTACAATGAGCAGTTCTTC.

This sequence joins TRBV20-1 and TRBJ1-2; 8 bases are shared with TRBD1. V shed 5 bases, J shed 5 bases, and the junction held 10 bases outside the gene matches. The CDR3 runs 14 residues. The germline gives CDR1 DFQATT, CDR2 SNEGSKA (reference sequence). The CDR3 region is CSAARDRMEYGYTF. For the CDR3, the DNA is TGCAGTGCTGCCCGGGACAGGATGGAATATGGCTACACCTTC.

This clonotype was found many times. This chain uses TRBV2 with TRBJ1-1; D might be TRBD1 (5 bases). The CDR3 has 14 amino acids. V was pared by 5 bases and J by 4 bases, with 14 bases between. The germline gives CDR1 SNHLY, CDR2 FYNNEI. The CDR3 bases are TGTGCCAGCAGTATTCAGCGCCAGGGCACTGAAGCTTTCTTT. Translation gives CASSIQRQGTEAFF. Drawing the rest from reference TRBV2 and TRBJ1-1, the complete variable domain is EPEVTQTPSHQVTQMGQEVILRCVPISNHLYFYWYRQILGQKVEFLVSFYNNEISEKSEIFDDQFSVERPDGSNFTLKIRSTKLEDSAMYFCASSIQRQGTEAFFGQGTRLTVV.

This clonotype has at least ten counts. The junction departs from the called germline gene at one end, perhaps through a read error. V usage is TRBV3-1 and J usage is TRBJ2-6; D tentatively reads TRBD1 or TRBD2 (6 bases each). Germline assignment: CDR1 LGHDT and CDR2 YNNKEL (reference sequence). CDR3 size: 16 residues. The CDR3 region is CASTQEGGFGANVLTF. CDR3 nucleotides: TGTGCCAGCACCCAAGAAGGGGGGTTTGGGGCCAACGTCCTGACTTTC.